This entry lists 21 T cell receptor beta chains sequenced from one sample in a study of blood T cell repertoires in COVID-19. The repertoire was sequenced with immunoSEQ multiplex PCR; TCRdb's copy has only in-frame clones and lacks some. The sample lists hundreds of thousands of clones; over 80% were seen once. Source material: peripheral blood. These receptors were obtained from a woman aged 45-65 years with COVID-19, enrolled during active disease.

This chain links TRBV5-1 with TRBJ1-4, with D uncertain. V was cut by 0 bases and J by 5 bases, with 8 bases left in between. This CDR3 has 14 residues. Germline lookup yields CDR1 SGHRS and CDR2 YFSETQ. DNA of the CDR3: TGCGCCAGCAGCTTGGGAGGAGAGAATGAAAAACTGTTTTTT. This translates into CASSLGGENEKLFF.

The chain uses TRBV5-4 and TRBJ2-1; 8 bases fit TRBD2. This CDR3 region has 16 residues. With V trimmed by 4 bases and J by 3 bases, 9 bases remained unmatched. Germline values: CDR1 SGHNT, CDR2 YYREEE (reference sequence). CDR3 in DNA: TGTGCCAGCAGCGTATCCGGGACTAGGGGCTACAATGAGCAGTTCTTC. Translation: CASSVSGTRGYNEQFF. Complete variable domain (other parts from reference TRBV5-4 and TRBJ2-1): ETGVTQSPTHLIKTRGQQVTLRCSSQSGHNTVSWYQQALGQGPQFIFQYYREEENGRGNFPPRFSGLQFPNYSSELNVNALELDDSALYLCASSVSGTRGYNEQFFGPGTRLTVL.

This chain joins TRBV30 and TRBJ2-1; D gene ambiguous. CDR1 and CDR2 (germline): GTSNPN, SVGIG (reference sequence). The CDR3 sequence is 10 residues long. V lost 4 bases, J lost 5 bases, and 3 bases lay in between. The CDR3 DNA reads TGTGCCTGGACCAACAATGAGCAGTTCTTC. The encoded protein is CAWTNNEQFF.

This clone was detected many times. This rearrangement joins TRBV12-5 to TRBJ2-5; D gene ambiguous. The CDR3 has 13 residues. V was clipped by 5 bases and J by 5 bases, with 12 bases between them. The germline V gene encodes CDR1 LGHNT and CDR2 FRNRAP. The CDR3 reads CASGVDPVETQYF. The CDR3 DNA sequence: TGTGCTAGTGGTGTCGATCCGGTCGAGACCCAGTACTTC.

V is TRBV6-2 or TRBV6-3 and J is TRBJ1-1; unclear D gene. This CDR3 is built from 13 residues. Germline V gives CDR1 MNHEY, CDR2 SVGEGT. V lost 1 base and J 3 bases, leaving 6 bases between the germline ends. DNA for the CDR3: TGTGCCAGCAGTTACTACGAGGACACTGAAGCTTTCTTT. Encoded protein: CASSYYEDTEAFF.

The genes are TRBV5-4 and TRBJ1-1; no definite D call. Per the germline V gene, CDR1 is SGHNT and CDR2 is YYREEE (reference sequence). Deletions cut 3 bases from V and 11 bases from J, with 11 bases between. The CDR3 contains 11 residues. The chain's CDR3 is CASSSLIEAFF. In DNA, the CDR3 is TGTGCCAGCAGCTCTCTCATTGAGGCTTTCTTT.

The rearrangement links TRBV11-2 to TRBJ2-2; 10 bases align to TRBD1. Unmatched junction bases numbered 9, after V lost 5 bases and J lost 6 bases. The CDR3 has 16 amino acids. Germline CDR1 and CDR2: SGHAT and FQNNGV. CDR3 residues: CASSAVSGTGAGELFF. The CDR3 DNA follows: TGTGCCAGCAGCGCCGTATCCGGGACAGGGGCCGGGGAGCTGTTTTTT.

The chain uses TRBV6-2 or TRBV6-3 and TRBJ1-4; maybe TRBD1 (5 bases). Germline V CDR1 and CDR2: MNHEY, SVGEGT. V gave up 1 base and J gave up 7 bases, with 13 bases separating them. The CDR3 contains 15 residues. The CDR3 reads CASSYFGGAGEKLFF. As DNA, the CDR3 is TGTGCCAGCAGTTACTTCGGGGGAGCGGGTGAAAAACTGTTTTTT.

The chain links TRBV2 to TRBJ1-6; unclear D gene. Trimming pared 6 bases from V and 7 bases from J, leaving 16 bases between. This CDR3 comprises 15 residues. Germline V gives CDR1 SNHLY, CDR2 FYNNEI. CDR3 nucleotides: TGTGCCAGCAGCAGAGAGGGATTGAGGAATTCACCCCTCCACTTT. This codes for CASSREGLRNSPLHF. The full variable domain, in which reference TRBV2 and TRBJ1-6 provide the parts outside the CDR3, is EPEVTQTPSHQVTQMGQEVILRCVPISNHLYFYWYRQILGQKVEFLVSFYNNEISEKSEIFDDQFSVERPDGSNFTLKIRSTKLEDSAMYFCASSREGLRNSPLHFGNGTRLTVT.

The CDR3 region has the DNA TGCGCCAGCAGTGAGTCGGGCAGGTCGGTCGAAAAACTGTTTTTT. Its translation is CASSESGRSVEKLFF. This chain uses TRBV10-2 with TRBJ1-4; D uncertain. The ends were cut back, 0 bases at V and 8 bases at J, with 13 bases in the middle. From germline, CDR1 is WSHSY and CDR2 SAAADI. This CDR3 comprises 15 residues.

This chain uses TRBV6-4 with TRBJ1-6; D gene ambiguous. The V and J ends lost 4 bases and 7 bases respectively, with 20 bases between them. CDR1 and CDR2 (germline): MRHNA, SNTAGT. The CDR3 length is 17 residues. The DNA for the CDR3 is TGTGCCAGCAGTGGCCCTGGCGGGAGGACGCGGAATTCACCCCTCCACTTT. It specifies CASSGPGGRTRNSPLHF.

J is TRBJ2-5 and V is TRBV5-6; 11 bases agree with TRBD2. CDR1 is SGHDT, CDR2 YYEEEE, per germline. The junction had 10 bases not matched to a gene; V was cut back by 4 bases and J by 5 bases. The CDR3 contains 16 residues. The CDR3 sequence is CASSGTSGGKGETQYF. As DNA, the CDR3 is TGTGCCAGCAGCGGGACTAGCGGAGGGAAGGGTGAGACCCAGTACTTC. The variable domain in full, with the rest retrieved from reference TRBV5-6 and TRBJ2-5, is DAGVTQSPTHLIKTRGQQVTLRCSPKSGHDTVSWYQQALGQGPQFIFQYYEEEERQRGNFPDRFSGHQFPNYSSELNVNALLLGDSALYLCASSGTSGGKGETQYFGPGTRLLVL.

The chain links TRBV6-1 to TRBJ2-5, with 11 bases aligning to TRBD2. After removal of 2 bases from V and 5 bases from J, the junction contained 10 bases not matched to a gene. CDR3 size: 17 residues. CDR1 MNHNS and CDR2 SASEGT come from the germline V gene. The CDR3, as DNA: TGTGCCAGCAGTGAATTTGCTAGCGGGAGGACGGGGGAGACCCAGTACTTC. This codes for CASSEFASGRTGETQYF.

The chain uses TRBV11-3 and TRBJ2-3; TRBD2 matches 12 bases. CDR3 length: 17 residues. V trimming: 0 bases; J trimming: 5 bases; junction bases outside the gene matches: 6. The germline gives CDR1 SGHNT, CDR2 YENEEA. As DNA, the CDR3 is TGTGCCAGCAGCTTAGATGGCCTAGCGGGAGGGAGAGATACGCAGTATTTT. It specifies CASSLDGLAGGRDTQYF.

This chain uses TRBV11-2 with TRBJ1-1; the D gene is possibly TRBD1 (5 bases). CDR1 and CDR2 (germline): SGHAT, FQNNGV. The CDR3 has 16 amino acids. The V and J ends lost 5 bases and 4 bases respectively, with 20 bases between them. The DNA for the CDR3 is TGTGCCAGCAGCCTCACCCTTAGGAGGGGTAGCACTGAAGCTTTCTTT. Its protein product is CASSLTLRRGSTEAFF.

The CDR3, as DNA: TGTGCCAGTAGTCCCGATGAGATATCCACAGGGTCTTTTTCACCCCTCCACTTT. Amino acid sequence: CASSPDEISTGSFSPLHF. The chain is built from TRBV19 and TRBJ1-6; D is perhaps TRBD1 (6 bases). This CDR3 has 18 amino acids. The V end was cut by 5 bases, the J end by 9 bases, with 26 bases between. Germline-derived CDR1 and CDR2 are LNHDA and SQIVND (reference sequence).

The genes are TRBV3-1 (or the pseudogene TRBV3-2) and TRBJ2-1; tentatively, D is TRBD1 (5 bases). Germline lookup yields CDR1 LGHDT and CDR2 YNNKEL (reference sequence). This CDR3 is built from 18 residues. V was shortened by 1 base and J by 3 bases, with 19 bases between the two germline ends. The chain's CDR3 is CASSQGTQGRESYNEQFF. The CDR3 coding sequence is TGTGCCAGCAGCCAAGGTACCCAGGGCAGGGAAAGCTACAATGAGCAGTTCTTC.

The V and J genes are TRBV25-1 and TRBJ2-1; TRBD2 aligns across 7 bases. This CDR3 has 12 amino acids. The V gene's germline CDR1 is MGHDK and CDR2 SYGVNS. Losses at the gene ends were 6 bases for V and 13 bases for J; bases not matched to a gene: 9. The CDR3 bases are TGTGCCAGCAGGAAGAGCGGGGAGACTCAGTTCTTC. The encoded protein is CASRKSGETQFF.

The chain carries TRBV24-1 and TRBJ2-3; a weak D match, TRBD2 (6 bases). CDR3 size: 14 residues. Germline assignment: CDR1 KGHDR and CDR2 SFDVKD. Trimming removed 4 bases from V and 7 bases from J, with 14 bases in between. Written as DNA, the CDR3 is TGTGCCACCAGTGACCCTATGGAGGGGTATACGCAGTATTTT. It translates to CATSDPMEGYTQYF.

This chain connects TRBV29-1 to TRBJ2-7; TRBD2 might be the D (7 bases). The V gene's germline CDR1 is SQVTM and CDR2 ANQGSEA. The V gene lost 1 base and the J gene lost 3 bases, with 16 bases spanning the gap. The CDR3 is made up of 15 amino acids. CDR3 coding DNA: TGCAGCGTTGAAGTTGGCGGGGGCTGGGGCTACGAGCAGTACTTC. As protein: CSVEVGGGWGYEQYF.

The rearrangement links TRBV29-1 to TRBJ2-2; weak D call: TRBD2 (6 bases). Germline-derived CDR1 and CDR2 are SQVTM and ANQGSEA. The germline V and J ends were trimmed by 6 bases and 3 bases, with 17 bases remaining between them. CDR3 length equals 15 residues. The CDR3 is CSVGGSSAYTGELFF. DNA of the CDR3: TGCAGCGTGGGTGGATCTAGCGCTTACACCGGGGAGCTGTTTTTT.